This T cell receptor beta chain was captured in a study of CD8 T cells in Susac syndrome. This clonotype was counted once. Its antigen is undetermined. The ends were cut back, 0 bases at V and 1 base at J, with 12 bases in the middle. This CDR3 has 16 residues. Germline CDR1 and CDR2: LNHNV and YYDKDF (reference sequence). Whole-study results and caveats: The study conceded that its TCR sequencing and HLA analysis involved relatively few individuals.

RNA in amounts of roughly 0.5 to 1 ug was reverse transcribed with random hexamers. TCRdb independently ran MiXCR on the immunoSEQ multiplex PCR reads; one entry per CDR3 protein. This sample carries roughly 150,000 distinct CDR3 sequences, roughly 95% of them seen once, and the ten largest clones take 0.15% to 0.2%. The receptor comes from a human donor with Susac syndrome. This chain joins TRBV15 and TRBJ1-2; D uncertain. The sequencing input was CD4+ T cells from PBMCs. CDR3 sequence: CATSRDRLLINYGYTF. The CDR3 DNA is TGTGCCACCAGCAGAGATCGGTTGCTTATTAACTATGGCTACACCTTC.